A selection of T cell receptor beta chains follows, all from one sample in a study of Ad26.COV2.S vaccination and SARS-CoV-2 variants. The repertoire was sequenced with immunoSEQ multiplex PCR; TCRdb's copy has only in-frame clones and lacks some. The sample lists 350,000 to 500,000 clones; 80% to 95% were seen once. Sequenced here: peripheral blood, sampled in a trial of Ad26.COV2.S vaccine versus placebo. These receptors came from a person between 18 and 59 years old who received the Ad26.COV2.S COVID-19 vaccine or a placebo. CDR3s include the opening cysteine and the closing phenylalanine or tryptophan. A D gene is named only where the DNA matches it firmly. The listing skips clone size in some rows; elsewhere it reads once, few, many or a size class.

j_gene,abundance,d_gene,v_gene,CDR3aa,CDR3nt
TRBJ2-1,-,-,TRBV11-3,CASSLVLASTGNNEQFF,TGTGCCAGCAGCTTAGTCTTGGCCTCGACGGGGAACAATGAGCAGTTCTTC
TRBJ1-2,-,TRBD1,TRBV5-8,CASSWTGERYGYTF,TGTGCCAGCAGCTGGACAGGGGAAAGATATGGCTACACCTTC
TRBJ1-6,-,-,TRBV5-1,CASSLGQGIISPLHF,TGCGCCAGCAGCTTGGGTCAAGGGATTATTTCACCCCTCCACTTT
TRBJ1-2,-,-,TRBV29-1,CSVEGLQRGGYGYTF,TGCAGCGTTGAGGGGTTACAGCGAGGAGGGTATGGCTACACCTTC
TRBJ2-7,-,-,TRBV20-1,CSASEGHEQYF,TGCAGTGCTAGTGAGGGCCACGAGCAGTACTTC
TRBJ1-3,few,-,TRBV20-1,CSASPRQGNTIYF,TGCAGTGCTAGTCCGAGACAGGGAAACACCATATATTTT
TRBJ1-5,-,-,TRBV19,CASSDRRQPYSNQPQHF,TGTGCCAGTAGTGACCGAAGACAGCCATATAGCAATCAGCCCCAGCATTTT
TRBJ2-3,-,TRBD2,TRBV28,CASGPGGGGTDTQYF,TGTGCCAGCGGGCCCGGGGGGGGCGGGACAGATACGCAGTATTTT
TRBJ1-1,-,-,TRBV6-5,CASTWVGWTEAFF,TGTGCCAGCACTTGGGTCGGTTGGACTGAAGCTTTCTTT
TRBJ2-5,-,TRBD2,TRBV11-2,CASSRYAGLAVTRGETQYF,TGTGCCAGCAGCCGTTATGCGGGACTAGCGGTCACCCGCGGAGAGACCCAGTACTTC
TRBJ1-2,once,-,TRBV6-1,CASSEAAGGAGYTF,TGTGCCAGCAGTGAAGCCGCGGGGGGCGCGGGCTACACCTTC
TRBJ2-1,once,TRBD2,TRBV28,CASTERRELHNEQFF,TGTGCCAGCACCGAACGGCGGGAGCTCCACAATGAGCAGTTCTTC
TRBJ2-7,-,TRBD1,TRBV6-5,CASSYGWTGGYEQYF,TGTGCCAGCAGTTACGGTTGGACAGGGGGTTACGAGCAGTACTTC
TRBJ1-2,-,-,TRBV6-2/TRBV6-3,CASSYTGYGYTF,TGTGCCAGCAGTTACACGGGATATGGCTACACCTTC
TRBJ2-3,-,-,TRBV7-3,CASSFRLGTDTQYF,TGTGCCAGCAGCTTTCGACTAGGCACAGATACGCAGTATTTT
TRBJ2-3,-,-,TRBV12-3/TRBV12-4,CASSNRGVTQYF,TGTGCCAGCAGTAATAGGGGCGTTACGCAGTATTTT
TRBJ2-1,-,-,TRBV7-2,CASSQPWGGREHEQFF,TGTGCCAGCAGCCAACCCTGGGGGGGGCGCGAGCATGAGCAGTTCTTC
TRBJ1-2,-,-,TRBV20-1,CSARQNYGYTF,TGCAGTGCTAGACAAAACTATGGCTACACCTTC
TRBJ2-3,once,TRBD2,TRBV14,CASSQDGTSWSTDTQYF,TGTGCCAGCAGCCAAGACGGGACTAGCTGGAGCACAGATACGCAGTATTTT
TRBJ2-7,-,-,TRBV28,CASSLIRRRPTYEQYF,TGTGCCAGCAGTTTAATCCGGCGAAGACCAACCTACGAGCAGTACTTC
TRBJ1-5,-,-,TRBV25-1,CASSEYVQQHYSNQPQHF,TGTGCCAGCAGTGAATATGTACAGCAGCACTATAGCAATCAGCCCCAGCATTTT
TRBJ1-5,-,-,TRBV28,CASSSSLAQGEGNQPQHF,TGTGCCAGCAGTTCTTCCCTCGCACAGGGTGAGGGCAATCAGCCCCAGCATTTT
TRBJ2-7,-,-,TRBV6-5,CASSYSGAGTYEQYF,TGTGCCAGCAGTTACTCAGGGGCGGGTACCTACGAGCAGTACTTC
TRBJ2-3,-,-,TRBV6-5,CASSYGAGSTDTQYF,TGTGCCAGCAGTTACGGGGCAGGTAGCACAGATACGCAGTATTTT
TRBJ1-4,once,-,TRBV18,CASSPYSSVGEKLFF,TGTGCCAGCTCACCTTACAGTTCTGTGGGGGAAAAACTGTTTTTT
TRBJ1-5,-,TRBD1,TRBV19,CATYSQGPDSNQPQHF,TGTGCCACCTACTCACAGGGGCCTGATAGCAATCAGCCCCAGCATTTT
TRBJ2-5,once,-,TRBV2,CASSERSETQYF,TGTGCCAGCAGTGAGAGATCGGAGACCCAGTACTTC
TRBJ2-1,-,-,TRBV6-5,CASSSDGSSYNEQFF,TGTGCCAGCAGTTCGGACGGGAGCTCCTACAATGAGCAGTTCTTC
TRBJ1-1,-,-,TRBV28,CASRKTENTEAFF,TGTGCCAGCAGAAAGACAGAGAACACTGAAGCTTTCTTT
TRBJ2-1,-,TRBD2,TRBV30,CAWSTPGTSGRAYEQFF,TGTGCCTGGAGTACCCCCGGGACTAGCGGGAGGGCCTATGAGCAGTTCTTC
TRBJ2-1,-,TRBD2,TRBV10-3,CATNERGRTVNNEQFF,TGTGCCACCAACGAGCGCGGGAGAACCGTTAACAATGAGCAGTTCTTC
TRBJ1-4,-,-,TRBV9,CASSGPIEGIGNEKLFF,TGTGCCAGCAGCGGCCCAATCGAAGGGATCGGGAATGAAAAACTGTTTTTT
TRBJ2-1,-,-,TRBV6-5,CASRVLGAHSDEQFF,TGTGCCAGCAGAGTGTTGGGCGCACATAGCGATGAGCAGTTCTTC
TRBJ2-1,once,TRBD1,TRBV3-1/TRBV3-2,CASSQAGTGGNEQFF,TGTGCCAGCAGCCAAGCCGGGACAGGGGGCAATGAGCAGTTCTTC
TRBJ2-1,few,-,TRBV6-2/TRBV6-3,CASSYYPNNEQFF,TGTGCCAGCAGTTATTACCCCAACAATGAGCAGTTCTTC
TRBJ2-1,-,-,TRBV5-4,CASSLGGLYNEQFF,TGTGCCAGCAGTTTGGGGGGTTTGTACAATGAGCAGTTCTTC
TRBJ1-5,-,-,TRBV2,CASRRTDYSNQPQHF,TGTGCCAGCAGACGGACTGACTATAGCAATCAGCCCCAGCATTTT
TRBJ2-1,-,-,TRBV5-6,CASSLNRYNEQFF,TGTGCCAGCAGCTTGAACAGATACAATGAGCAGTTCTTC
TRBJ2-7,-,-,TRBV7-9,CASSLAPGPYEQYF,TGTGCCAGCAGCTTAGCGCCGGGCCCTTACGAGCAGTACTTC
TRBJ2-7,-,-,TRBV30,CALVTGNHEQYF,TGTGCCTTAGTTACAGGGAATCACGAGCAGTACTTC
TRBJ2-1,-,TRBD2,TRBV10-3,CAIRDGLAGYNEQFF,TGTGCCATCAGGGACGGACTAGCGGGATACAATGAGCAGTTCTTC
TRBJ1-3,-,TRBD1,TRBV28,CASIGGGAGNTIYF,TGTGCCAGCATAGGAGGGGGCGCGGGAAACACCATATATTTT
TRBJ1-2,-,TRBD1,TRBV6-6,CASSYSGTANYGYTF,TGTGCCAGCAGTTACTCCGGGACAGCTAACTATGGCTACACCTTC
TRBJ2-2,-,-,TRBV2,CASSEALVTGELFF,TGTGCCAGCAGTGAAGCGTTGGTCACCGGGGAGCTGTTTTTT
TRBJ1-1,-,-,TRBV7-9,CASSLDSWTEAFF,TGTGCCAGCAGCTTAGACAGTTGGACTGAAGCTTTCTTT
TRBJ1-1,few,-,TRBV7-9,CASSLARPRDTEAFF,TGTGCCAGCAGCTTAGCGAGACCAAGGGACACTGAAGCTTTCTTT
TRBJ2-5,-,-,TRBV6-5,CASTQWGGNQETQYF,TGTGCCAGCACCCAGTGGGGCGGGAACCAAGAGACCCAGTACTTC
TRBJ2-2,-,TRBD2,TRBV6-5,CASSYFTSAGELFF,TGTGCCAGCAGTTACTTTACTAGCGCCGGGGAGCTGTTTTTT
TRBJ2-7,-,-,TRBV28,CASSPRRTSYEQYF,TGTGCCAGCAGCCCTCGGCGGACCTCCTACGAGCAGTACTTC
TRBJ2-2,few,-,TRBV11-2,CASSARAFTGELFF,TGTGCCAGCAGCGCACGGGCCTTCACCGGGGAGCTGTTTTTT
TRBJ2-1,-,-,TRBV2,CASRGLEGYNEQFF,TGTGCCAGCAGGGGGCTAGAAGGTTACAATGAGCAGTTCTTC
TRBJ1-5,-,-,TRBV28,CASSLQSYSNQPQHF,TGTGCCAGCAGTTTACAGAGCTATAGCAATCAGCCCCAGCATTTT
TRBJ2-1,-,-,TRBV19,CASSIVVRGNEQFF,TGTGCCAGTAGTATAGTGGTAAGGGGGAATGAGCAGTTCTTC
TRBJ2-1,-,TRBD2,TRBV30,CAWSLLAEGEQFF,TGTGCCTGGAGTCTACTAGCGGAAGGAGAGCAGTTCTTC
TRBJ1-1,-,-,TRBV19,CASRTFSGGNTEAFF,TGTGCCAGTAGAACCTTCTCGGGGGGAAACACTGAAGCTTTCTTT
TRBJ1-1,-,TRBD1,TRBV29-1,CSVATGITEAFF,TGCAGCGTTGCGACAGGGATTACTGAAGCTTTCTTT
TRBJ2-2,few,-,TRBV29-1,CSVVASGPVDTGELFF,TGCAGCGTTGTTGCGAGCGGGCCGGTCGACACCGGGGAGCTGTTTTTT
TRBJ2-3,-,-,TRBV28,CASTYGTSTDTQYF,TGTGCCAGCACCTACGGGACGTCTACAGATACGCAGTATTTT
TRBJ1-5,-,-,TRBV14,CASSQESSLSGEVYSNQPQHF,TGTGCCAGCAGCCAAGAAAGTTCATTGTCAGGGGAAGTCTATAGCAATCAGCCCCAGCATTTT
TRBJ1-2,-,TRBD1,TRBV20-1,CSASTGGGYTF,TGCAGTGCTAGTACAGGGGGCGGCTACACCTTC